This is a list of T cell receptor beta chains from one sample in a study of early T cells in non-severe SARS-CoV-2 infection. TCRdb analysed the 5' RACE reads with MiXCR anew, one entry per CDR3 protein. The sample contains tens of thousands of distinct CDR3 sequences, roughly 9.2% of which appear only once. The sample taken for sequencing was whole blood. These receptor sequences come from an adult who was a healthcare worker with PCR-confirmed SARS-CoV-2 infection or an uninfected control (not recorded which). CDR3s include the opening cysteine and the closing phenylalanine or tryptophan. D genes are given only for firm matches. The listing skips clone size in some rows; elsewhere it reads once, few, many or a size class.

D gene	V gene	J gene	clone size	CDR3 DNA	CDR3 protein
.	TRBV4-1	TRBJ2-7	many	TGCGCCAGCAGCCAAGCCACGGGCGGTTCCTCCTACGAGCAGTACTTC	CASSQATGGSSYEQYF
.	TRBV30	TRBJ1-1	many	TGTGCCTGGAGTAGGCAGGCTGGCACTGAAGCTTTCTTT	CAWSRQAGTEAFF
.	TRBV5-1	TRBJ2-3	.	TGCGCCAGCAGCTTGGAAAGCCGAGATACGCAGTATTTT	CASSLESRDTQYF
.	TRBV29-1	TRBJ2-2	medium-sized	TGCAGCGTTGATCCCCAGGGGAACACCGGGGAGCTGTTTTTT	CSVDPQGNTGELFF
TRBD2	TRBV20-1	TRBJ2-7	many	TGCAGTGCAGACAGCGGGAGCTCCTACGAGCAGTACTTC	CSADSGSSYEQYF
.	TRBV5-1	TRBJ2-1	many	TGCGCCAGCAGCTTAAGGGACGGTGAGCAGTTCTTC	CASSLRDGEQFF
.	TRBV27	TRBJ2-2	many	TGTGCGGCCGGGGCTTTCAACGGGGAGCTGTTTTTT	CAAGAFNGELFF
TRBD1	TRBV3-1	TRBJ2-1	many	TGTGCCAGCAGCTCGGGACAGGGTTTCAATGAGCAGTTCTTC	CASSSGQGFNEQFF
.	TRBV15	TRBJ1-2	.	TGTGCCACCAGCAGAGATTTCCGGGAAGAAGCTGGCTACACCTTC	CATSRDFREEAGYTF
.	TRBV28	TRBJ1-4	.	TGTGCCAGCAGTTTAATGACCGAAACTAATGAAAAACTGTTTTTT	CASSLMTETNEKLFF
.	TRBV18	TRBJ1-4	many	TGTGCCAGCTCACCGTCCGGGAGGACCTATAATGAAAAACTGTTTTTT	CASSPSGRTYNEKLFF
TRBD1	TRBV29-1	TRBJ2-7	many	TGCAGCGTCGAGGGACAGGGCCGCTACGAGCAGTACTTC	CSVEGQGRYEQYF
TRBD2	TRBV20-1	TRBJ2-7	many	TGCAGTGCTAGAGATACTAGCGCTATCTCCTACGAGCAGTACTTC	CSARDTSAISYEQYF
TRBD2	TRBV5-5	TRBJ2-1	once	TGTGCCAGCAGCTTCATGCCTAGCGGGGGGAATGAGCAGTTCTTC	CASSFMPSGGNEQFF
TRBD2	TRBV9	TRBJ2-3	few	TGTGCCAGCAGCGTAGCGGGAGGCGAGAATACGCAGTATTTT	CASSVAGGENTQYF
.	TRBV29-1	TRBJ1-1	many	TGCAGCGTCGGGGGCACTGCTAACACTGAAGCTTTCTTT	CSVGGTANTEAFF
.	TRBV7-9	TRBJ1-4	.	TGTGCCAGCAGTCCGGGCAGGTCACCTAATGAAAAACTGTTTTTT	CASSPGRSPNEKLFF
TRBD2	TRBV4-1	TRBJ2-3	many	TGCGCCAGCAGCCAAGATCGTAGCGGGACGGCAGATACGCAGTATTTT	CASSQDRSGTADTQYF
.	TRBV7-9	TRBJ2-2	many	TGTGCCAGCAGCCCGGGGTTTAACACCGGGGAGCTGTTTTTT	CASSPGFNTGELFF
.	TRBV7-6	TRBJ2-7	few	TGTGCCAGCAGCTTTCCGGGCGGGGAGCTGTACTTC	CASSFPGGELYF
TRBD2	TRBV20-1	TRBJ2-1	many	TGCAGTGCTAGAGATCTAGCGGGAGGCCATGGCTTTTCCTACAATGAGCAGTTCTTC	CSARDLAGGHGFSYNEQFF
.	TRBV2	TRBJ2-3	.	TGTGCCAGCAGGGGCCGGGATTCCCGTGGTTCAGATACGCAGTATTTT	CASRGRDSRGSDTQYF
.	TRBV7-9	TRBJ1-5	many	TGTGCCAGCAGCCGGGACAGCAATCAGCCCCAGCATTTT	CASSRDSNQPQHF
TRBD1	TRBV4-2	TRBJ1-2	.	TGTGCCAGCAGCCAAGACCTACCCTGGGACAGGCTCCTCTATGGCTACACCTTC	CASSQDLPWDRLLYGYTF
TRBD1	TRBV6-5	TRBJ1-4	few	TGTGCCAGCAGTTCCCGACAGGGGGATGAAAAACTGTTTTTT	CASSSRQGDEKLFF
.	TRBV6-1	TRBJ2-1	many	TGTGCCAGCAAATCAGTGGGGGCTGGCAATGAGCAGTTCTTC	CASKSVGAGNEQFF
.	TRBV12-3/TRBV12-4	TRBJ2-7	many	TGTGCCAGCAGTTTAGGACGAGAATACGAGCAGTACTTC	CASSLGREYEQYF
.	TRBV5-1	TRBJ1-2	many	TGCGCCAGCAGCCGAGGACGGCTCTATGGCTACACCTTC	CASSRGRLYGYTF
.	TRBV20-1	TRBJ1-5	many	TGCAGTGCTAGAGTAGGGACAAGCCATCAGCCCCAGCATTTT	CSARVGTSHQPQHF
TRBD2	TRBV29-1	TRBJ2-1	few	TGCAGCGCTAGCGGGAGGGCCTCAGAAAGTGAGCAGTTCTTC	CSASGRASESEQFF
.	TRBV7-9	TRBJ1-2	many	TGTGCCAGCAGCGGCGGACAGAGTAACTATGGCTACACCTTC	CASSGGQSNYGYTF
TRBD2	TRBV20-1	TRBJ2-3	many	TGCAGTGCTAGAGACTCTAGCGGGGTCCTCCAAGATACGCAGTATTTT	CSARDSSGVLQDTQYF
.	TRBV7-9	TRBJ1-2	few	TGTGCCAGCAGCCCAGCGTTGGATGGGTCCCGGGGCTACACCTTC	CASSPALDGSRGYTF
TRBD2	TRBV7-2	TRBJ2-3	many	TGTGCCAGCAGCTTAGGGGCGGGAGACCCCACAGATACGCAGTATTTT	CASSLGAGDPTDTQYF
.	TRBV20-1	TRBJ2-5	.	TGCAGTGGAACGCCCGGGGAAGAGACCCAGTACTTC	CSGTPGEETQYF
TRBD2	TRBV6-1	TRBJ2-1	.	TGTGCCAGCAGTGAAAGCTTAGCGGGAGTGAACAATGAGCAGTTCTTC	CASSESLAGVNNEQFF